The clone carrying this T cell receptor (beta chain) was detected a few times. The data were obtained in a study of blood T cell repertoires in COVID-19. Study in general: Acute and convalescent COVID-19 specimens originated in the United States, Italy and Spain. Sources were T cells, B-cell-depleted T cells, or PBMCs; the material itself was cDNA or gDNA.

Original data processing: Estimated nucleated cell counts came from reference gene primer amplification. Libraries were prepared by immunoSEQ multiplex PCR; TCRdb keeps only in-frame clonotypes and omits some of them. V, J and clone size derive from that table, while D and trimming were established from the DNA sequence. The table records 130,000 to 150,000 clones, roughly 76% of them present only once. The CDR3 has 15 amino acids. Trimming removed 2 bases at V and 0 bases at J, with 9 bases between. The V gene's germline CDR1 is SNHLY and CDR2 FYNNEI. Material for sequencing was peripheral blood. This TCR was recovered from a human donor with acute or convalescent COVID-19. The donor label of this sample is uncertain. The chain uses TRBV2 and TRBJ2-3, with D perhaps TRBD1 (6 bases). CDR3 in DNA: TGTGCCAGCAGTGAACTCAGGGGAAGCACAGATACGCAGTATTTT. This codes for CASSELRGSTDTQYF.